This T cell receptor beta chain was identified during a study of OX40 agonist ivuxolimab in advanced cancers. Study information: There were three patients with partial responses, one having hepatocellular carcinoma and two cutaneous melanoma.

This CDR3 contains 12 residues. Germline assignment: CDR1 GTSNPN and CDR2 SVGIG (reference sequence). V was cut by 2 bases and J by 6 bases, with 10 bases left in between. Peripheral blood came from all dose cohorts at three timepoints. Data came from immunoSEQ multiplex PCR; TCRdb stores just in-frame clones and leaves some out. The sample lists about 98,000 clones, roughly 93% occurring once. The sequencing here drew on CD4+ or CD8+ T cells sorted from blood, taken in a trial of the OX40 agonist ivuxolimab. The chain carries TRBV30 and TRBJ1-1; D ambiguous. The receptor comes from an adult with an advanced solid tumor such as melanoma, head and neck, liver or kidney cancer. The CDR3: CAWSFRHAEAFF. CDR3 coding DNA: TGTGCCTGGAGTTTTAGACACGCTGAAGCTTTCTTT.